Detailed here is one T cell receptor (beta chain). The antigen is not known. This record comes from a study of PD-1 blockade in classical Hodgkin lymphoma. Findings and limits, study-wide: Patients with an early start, nivolumab under 1 year after ASCT, were excluded.

The patients all showed relapse after autologous stem cell transplantation, while their brentuximab vedotin exposure varied. Per the germline V gene, CDR1 is SGHNT and CDR2 is YYREEE (reference sequence). The V segment lost 0 bases and the J segment 5 bases; nucleotides outside the gene matches: 7. This CDR3 is 16 amino acids long. This table comes from immunoSEQ multiplex PCR, and its TCRdb copy is limited to in-frame clones, with some not included. Of tens of thousands of clones listed, around 93% are singletons. This sample comprised peripheral blood mononuclear cells (PBMCs), obtained at baseline. The origin of this receptor is a human donor with classical Hodgkin lymphoma. This chain joins TRBV5-4 and TRBJ2-2; 7 bases align to TRBD1. This chain's CDR3 is CASSLDRGIVTGELFF. CDR3 DNA sequence: TGTGCCAGCAGCTTGGACAGGGGTATCGTGACCGGGGAGCTGTTTTTT.